This is a list of T cell receptor beta chains from one sample in a study of T cell responses to AZD1222 COVID-19 vaccine. Only in-frame clones appear in the TCRdb table, and some are missing; sequencing was by immunoSEQ multiplex PCR. The sample has over 75,000 clones, under 90% seen once. Source: peripheral blood, taken on day 0 of AZD1222 vaccination. The source of these receptors is an adult in good health. Both conserved end residues are part of each CDR3. The D gene is left open where the match is weak. Clone size is not always given. Where it is, it says once, few, many or a class for expanded clones.

abundance,d_gene,v_gene,j_gene,CDR3nt,CDR3aa
NA,NA,TRBV29-1,TRBJ2-1,TGCAGCGTTGGGGTGAGCTTTAGCCAAAGGGATGAGCAGTTCTTC,CSVGVSFSQRDEQFF
NA,NA,TRBV12-3/TRBV12-4,TRBJ1-5,TGTGCCAGCAGTTTGGGGGATCAGCCCCAGCATTTT,CASSLGDQPQHF
NA,TRBD1,TRBV18,TRBJ1-2,TGTGCCAGCTCACTGATGGACAGGGATTATGGCTACACCTTC,CASSLMDRDYGYTF
NA,NA,TRBV5-1,TRBJ2-3,TGCGCCAGCAGCTTGTTAAGAGGAGATACGCAGTATTTT,CASSLLRGDTQYF
NA,NA,TRBV7-9,TRBJ1-6,TGTGCCAGCAGCTTAACCGACGACGGTGGATCACCCCTCCACTTT,CASSLTDDGGSPLHF
once,NA,TRBV4-3,TRBJ2-6,TGCGCCAGCAGCCAAGAATCGGGGTACGGGGCCAACGTCCTGACTTTC,CASSQESGYGANVLTF
NA,NA,TRBV2,TRBJ1-1,TGTGCCAGCAGTGAAGTCGGCAGGGAAGACACTGAAGCTTTCTTT,CASSEVGREDTEAFF
NA,NA,TRBV6-5,TRBJ2-3,TGTGCCAGCAGTTCCCCCTACACAGATACGCAGTATTTT,CASSSPYTDTQYF
NA,NA,TRBV5-6,TRBJ1-2,TGTGCCAGCAGCTTCAAGGGATCTTGGGACTATGGCTACACCTTC,CASSFKGSWDYGYTF
NA,TRBD2,TRBV18,TRBJ2-2,TGTGCCAGCTCACCCCAGACTAGCGGGAGGTGGAACACCGGGGAGCTGTTTTTT,CASSPQTSGRWNTGELFF
NA,TRBD1,TRBV28,TRBJ1-5,TGTGCCAGCAGCACTTACAGGGGCGAGGGCAATCAGCCCCAGCATTTT,CASSTYRGEGNQPQHF
once,NA,TRBV5-6,TRBJ2-7,TGTGCCAGCAGCTCAGGTGGCGGGGCCTACGAGCAGTACTTC,CASSSGGGAYEQYF
NA,NA,TRBV7-6,TRBJ1-2,TGTGCCAGCAGCCCGGTCCAAGGGAAAGCTAACTATGGCTACACCTTC,CASSPVQGKANYGYTF
NA,TRBD1,TRBV19,TRBJ2-3,TGTGCCAGCGGCGGGGACAGGGGCACAGATACGCAGTATTTT,CASGGDRGTDTQYF
NA,TRBD2,TRBV2,TRBJ2-1,TGTGCCAGCAGTGGTAGCGGGAGGTTGAGCAATGAGCAGTTCTTC,CASSGSGRLSNEQFF
once,NA,TRBV5-8,TRBJ1-1,TGTGCCAGCAGCTTAAAAACAGCCCGAATGAACACTGAAGCTTTCTTT,CASSLKTARMNTEAFF
NA,TRBD2,TRBV5-1,TRBJ2-7,TGCGCCAGCAGCTTGGAAGCGGGAGGGATCTACGAGCAGTACTTC,CASSLEAGGIYEQYF
once,TRBD2,TRBV7-9,TRBJ2-3,TGTGCCAGCAGCTACACCGGGACTAGCGTGTCAGATACGCAGTATTTT,CASSYTGTSVSDTQYF
NA,NA,TRBV5-5,TRBJ1-5,TGTGCCAGCAGCCTGGACGGAGCTAAGCCCCAGCATTTT,CASSLDGAKPQHF
NA,NA,TRBV5-5,TRBJ1-1,TGTGCCAGCAGCTTGGAGGGTACTGAAGCTTTCTTT,CASSLEGTEAFF
NA,NA,TRBV7-3,TRBJ2-3,TGTGCCAGCAGCACGGAAGCGGATACGCAGTATTTT,CASSTEADTQYF
NA,NA,TRBV3-1/TRBV3-2,TRBJ1-2,TGTGCCAGCAGCCGCGAACAAGTTAACTATGGCTACACCTTC,CASSREQVNYGYTF
NA,TRBD1,TRBV11-1,TRBJ1-4,TGTGCCAGCAGCATCGACAGGGACCCCCAAAAACTGTTTTTT,CASSIDRDPQKLFF
NA,NA,TRBV12-3/TRBV12-4,TRBJ2-1,TGTGCCAGCAGTTTATCCAGGGTCAATGAGCAGTTCTTC,CASSLSRVNEQFF
NA,TRBD1,TRBV5-1,TRBJ1-1,TGCGCCAGCAGCGGGAGGGACAGGGGCAAAGGCACTGAAGCTTTCTTT,CASSGRDRGKGTEAFF
NA,NA,TRBV6-5,TRBJ2-7,TGTGCCAGAACAGGCTACGAGCAGTACTTC,CARTGYEQYF
NA,NA,TRBV10-3,TRBJ2-6,TGTGCCATCAGTGAGGGAGGTGCAGTTGGCAGCTCTGGGGCCAACGTCCTGACTTTC,CAISEGGAVGSSGANVLTF
few,TRBD2,TRBV4-3,TRBJ2-1,TGCGCCAGCAGCCAAGATAGCGGGACTGGAACCTACAATGAGCAGTTCTTC,CASSQDSGTGTYNEQFF
NA,NA,TRBV24-1,TRBJ1-1,TGTGCCACCAGTGATTCTGGGGGTACTGAAGCTTTCTTT,CATSDSGGTEAFF
NA,NA,TRBV5-1,TRBJ2-7,TGCGCCAGCAGCTCCAGGTCCTCCTACGAGCAGTACTTC,CASSSRSSYEQYF
NA,NA,TRBV6-2/TRBV6-3,TRBJ1-5,TGTGCCAGCAGTAAAGGAACGTATCAGCCCCAGCATTTT,CASSKGTYQPQHF
NA,NA,TRBV5-1,TRBJ1-5,TGCGCCAGCAGCTTGGGGGCGGGGGAGCCCCAGCATTTT,CASSLGAGEPQHF
NA,TRBD2,TRBV6-4,TRBJ2-1,TGTGCCAGCAGTGACACCGGGACTAAATCCTACAATGAGCAGTTCTTC,CASSDTGTKSYNEQFF
once,NA,TRBV18,TRBJ2-2,TGTGCCAGCTCAACCCTAGACCCAGCGGCCGGGGAGCTGTTTTTT,CASSTLDPAAGELFF
NA,TRBD1,TRBV30,TRBJ2-7,TGTGCCTGGAGTATCCCGGGACAGCCCTACGAGCAGTACTTC,CAWSIPGQPYEQYF
few,NA,TRBV3-1/TRBV3-2,TRBJ1-2,TGTGCCAGCAGCCAGGGCTGGCAGGGGAACCATGGCTACACCTTC,CASSQGWQGNHGYTF
once,NA,TRBV7-9,TRBJ1-5,TGTGCCAGCAGCTTAGAGGGAAATAGCAATCAGCCCCAGCATTTT,CASSLEGNSNQPQHF
NA,NA,TRBV2,TRBJ1-2,TGTGCCAGCAGGTCGGGCAGCTATGGCTACACCTTC,CASRSGSYGYTF
few,TRBD1,TRBV19,TRBJ1-1,TGTGCCAGTAGTGAGAGGACAGGGTATGCTGAAGCTTTCTTT,CASSERTGYAEAFF
once,TRBD2,TRBV25-1,TRBJ2-5,TGTGCCAGCAGTGAAATCCCCGCGGCTAGCGGGTGGATTGAGACCCAGTACTTC,CASSEIPAASGWIETQYF
NA,NA,TRBV7-9,TRBJ1-1,TGTGCCAGCAGCTTATCTTCGGACAAGCCTTTCTTT,CASSLSSDKPFF
NA,NA,TRBV9,TRBJ2-7,TGTGCCAGCAGCGTAGGACCGCCGTACGAGCAGTACTTC,CASSVGPPYEQYF
NA,TRBD1,TRBV2,TRBJ1-5,TGTGCCAGCAGTGGAGGACAGGGGGCGCGAAGCAATCAGCCCCAGCATTTT,CASSGGQGARSNQPQHF
once,NA,TRBV11-2,TRBJ1-1,TGTGCCAGCAGCTTAGTCGGATCGGGAGGGGCTTTCTTT,CASSLVGSGGAFF
NA,NA,TRBV18,TRBJ1-1,TGTGCCAGCTCACCCCCAAGTGGAACTGGTGAAGCTTTCTTT,CASSPPSGTGEAFF
NA,NA,TRBV5-7,TRBJ2-1,TGTGCCAGCAGCTTTGGCGGAGAAAGTCTTATAGTGTCCTACAATGAGCAGTTCTTC,CASSFGGESLIVSYNEQFF
NA,NA,TRBV5-4,TRBJ2-7,TGTGCCAGCAGCCTTCATTACGAGCAGTACTTC,CASSLHYEQYF
NA,TRBD1,TRBV7-9,TRBJ1-2,TGTGCCAGCAGCTTATTAGGGGACAGTATTGGCTACACCTTC,CASSLLGDSIGYTF
NA,TRBD1,TRBV3-1/TRBV3-2,TRBJ1-2,TGTGCCAGCAGCCAAGATTTGGTTTCCTACCTCGGGGCGACAGGGTTAGGTGGCTACACCTTC,CASSQDLVSYLGATGLGGYTF
NA,NA,TRBV24-1,TRBJ2-3,TGTGCCACCAGTGTGGACAGCACAGATACGCAGTATTTT,CATSVDSTDTQYF
NA,TRBD1,TRBV19,TRBJ2-5,TGTGCCAGTAGTATTTGGACAGGGGCTGGAGAGACCCAGTACTTC,CASSIWTGAGETQYF
NA,NA,TRBV15,TRBJ2-1,TGTGCCACCAGCAGTAGGAATGGGGAATGGTACTTCAATGAGCAGTTCTTC,CATSSRNGEWYFNEQFF